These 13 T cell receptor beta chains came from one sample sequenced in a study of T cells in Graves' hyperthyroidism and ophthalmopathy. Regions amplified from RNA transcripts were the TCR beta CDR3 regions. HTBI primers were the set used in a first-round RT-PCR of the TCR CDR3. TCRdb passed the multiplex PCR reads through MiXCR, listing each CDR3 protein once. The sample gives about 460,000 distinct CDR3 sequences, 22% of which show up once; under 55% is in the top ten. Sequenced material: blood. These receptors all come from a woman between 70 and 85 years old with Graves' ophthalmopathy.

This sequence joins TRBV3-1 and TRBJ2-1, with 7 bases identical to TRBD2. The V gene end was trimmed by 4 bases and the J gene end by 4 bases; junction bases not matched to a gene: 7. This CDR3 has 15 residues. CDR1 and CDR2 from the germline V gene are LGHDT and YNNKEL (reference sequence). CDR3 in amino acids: CASSRGTTIYNEQFF. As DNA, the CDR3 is TGTGCCAGCAGCCGGGGGACTACGATTTACAATGAGCAGTTCTTC.

The CDR3: CASSSSGSPDTQYF. CDR3 coding DNA: TGTGCCAGTAGTTCTAGCGGGAGCCCAGATACGCAGTATTTT. The rearrangement uses TRBV19 and TRBJ2-3; the match to TRBD2 covers 10 bases. Germline assignment: CDR1 LNHDA and CDR2 SQIVND (reference sequence). V gave up 5 bases and J gave up 4 bases; unmatched junction bases: 3. The length of the CDR3 is 14 residues.

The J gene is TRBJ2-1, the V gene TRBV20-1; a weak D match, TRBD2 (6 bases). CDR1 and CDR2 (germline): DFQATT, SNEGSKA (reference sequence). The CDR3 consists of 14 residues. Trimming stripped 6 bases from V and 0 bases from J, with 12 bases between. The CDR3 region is CSAAGSLSYNEQFF. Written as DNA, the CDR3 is TGCAGTGCCGCCGGGAGTCTCTCCTACAATGAGCAGTTCTTC.

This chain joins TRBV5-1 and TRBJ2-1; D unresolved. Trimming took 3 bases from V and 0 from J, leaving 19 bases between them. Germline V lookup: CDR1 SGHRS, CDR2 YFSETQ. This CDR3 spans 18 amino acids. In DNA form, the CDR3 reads TGCGCCAGCAGCTATCCAACAAACAGATTAAGCTCCTACAATGAGCAGTTCTTC. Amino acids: CASSYPTNRLSSYNEQFF.

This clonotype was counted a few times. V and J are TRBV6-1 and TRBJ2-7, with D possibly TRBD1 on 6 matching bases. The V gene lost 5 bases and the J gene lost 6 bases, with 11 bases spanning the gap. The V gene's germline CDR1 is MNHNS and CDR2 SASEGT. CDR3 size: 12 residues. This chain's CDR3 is CASSLGQSEQYF. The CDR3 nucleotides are TGTGCCAGCAGTTTGGGACAATCCGAGCAGTACTTC.

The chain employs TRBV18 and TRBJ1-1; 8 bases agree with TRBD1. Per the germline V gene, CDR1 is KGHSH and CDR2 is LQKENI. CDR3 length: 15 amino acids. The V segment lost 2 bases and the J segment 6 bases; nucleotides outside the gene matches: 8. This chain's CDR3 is CASSPSTGEGAEAFF. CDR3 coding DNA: TGTGCCAGCTCACCATCGACAGGGGAAGGGGCTGAAGCTTTCTTT.

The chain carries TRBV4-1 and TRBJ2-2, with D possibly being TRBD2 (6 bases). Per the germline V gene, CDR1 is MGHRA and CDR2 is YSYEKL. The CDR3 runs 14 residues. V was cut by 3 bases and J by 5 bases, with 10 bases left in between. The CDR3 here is CASSQGRDTGELFF. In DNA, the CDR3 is TGCGCCAGCAGCCAGGGGCGGGATACCGGGGAGCTGTTTTTT.

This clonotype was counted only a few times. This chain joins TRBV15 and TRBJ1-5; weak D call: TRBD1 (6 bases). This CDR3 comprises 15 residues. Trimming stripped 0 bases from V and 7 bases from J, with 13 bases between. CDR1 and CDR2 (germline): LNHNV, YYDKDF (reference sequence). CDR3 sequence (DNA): TGTGCCACCAGCAGAGATACCAGGGGTGGCCAGCCCCAGCATTTT. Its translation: CATSRDTRGGQPQHF. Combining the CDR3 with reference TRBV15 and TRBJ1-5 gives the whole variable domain DAMVIQNPRYQVTQFGKPVTLSCSQTLNHNVMYWYQQKSSQAPKLLFHYYDKDFNNEADTPDNFQSRRPNTSFCFLDIRSPGLGDTAMYLCATSRDTRGGQPQHFGDGTRLSIL.

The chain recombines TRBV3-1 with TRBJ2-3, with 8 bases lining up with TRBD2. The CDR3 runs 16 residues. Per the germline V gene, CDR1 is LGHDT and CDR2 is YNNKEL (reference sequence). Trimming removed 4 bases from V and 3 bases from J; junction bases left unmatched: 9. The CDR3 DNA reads TGTGCCAGCAGCCTCTGGGGTAGCGGGGATACAGATACGCAGTATTTT. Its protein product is CASSLWGSGDTDTQYF.

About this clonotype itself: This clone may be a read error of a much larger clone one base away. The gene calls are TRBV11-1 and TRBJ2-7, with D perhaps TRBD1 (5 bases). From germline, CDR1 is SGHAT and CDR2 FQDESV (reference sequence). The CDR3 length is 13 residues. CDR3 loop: CASSLTGTYERYF. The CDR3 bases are TGTGCCAGCAGCTTAACAGGCACCTACGAGCGGTACTTC.

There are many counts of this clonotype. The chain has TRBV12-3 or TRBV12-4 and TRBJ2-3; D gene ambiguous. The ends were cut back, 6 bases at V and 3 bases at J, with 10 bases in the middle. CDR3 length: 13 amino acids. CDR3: CASSWTETDTQYF. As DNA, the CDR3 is TGTGCCAGCAGCTGGACCGAGACAGATACGCAGTATTTT.

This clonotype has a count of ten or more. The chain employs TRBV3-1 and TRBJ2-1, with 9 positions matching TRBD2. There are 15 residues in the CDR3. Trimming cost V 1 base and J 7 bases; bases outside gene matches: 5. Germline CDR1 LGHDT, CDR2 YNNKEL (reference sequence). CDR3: CASSQASGAWNEQFF. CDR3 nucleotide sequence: TGTGCCAGCAGCCAAGCTAGCGGGGCCTGGAATGAGCAGTTCTTC.

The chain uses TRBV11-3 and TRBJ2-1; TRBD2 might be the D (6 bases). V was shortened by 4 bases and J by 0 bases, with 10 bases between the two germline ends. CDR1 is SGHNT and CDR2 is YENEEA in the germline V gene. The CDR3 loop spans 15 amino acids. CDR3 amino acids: CASSYRLGSYNEQFF. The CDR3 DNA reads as TGTGCCAGCAGCTACCGACTAGGCTCCTACAATGAGCAGTTCTTC.